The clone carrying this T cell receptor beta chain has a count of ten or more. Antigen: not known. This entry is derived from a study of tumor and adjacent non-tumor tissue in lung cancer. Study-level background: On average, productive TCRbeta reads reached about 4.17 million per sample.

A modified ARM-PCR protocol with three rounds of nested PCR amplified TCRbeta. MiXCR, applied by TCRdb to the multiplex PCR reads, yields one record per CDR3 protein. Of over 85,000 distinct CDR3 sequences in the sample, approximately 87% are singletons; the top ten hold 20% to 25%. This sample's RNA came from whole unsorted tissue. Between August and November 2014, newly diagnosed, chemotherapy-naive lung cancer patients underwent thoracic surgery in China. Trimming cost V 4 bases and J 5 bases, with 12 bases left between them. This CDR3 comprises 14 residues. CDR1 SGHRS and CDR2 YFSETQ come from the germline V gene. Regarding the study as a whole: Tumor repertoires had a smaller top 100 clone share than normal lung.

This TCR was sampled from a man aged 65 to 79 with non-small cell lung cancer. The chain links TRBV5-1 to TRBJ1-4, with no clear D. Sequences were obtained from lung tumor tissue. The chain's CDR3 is CASSRETKNEKLFF. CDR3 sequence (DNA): TGCGCCAGCAGCAGAGAAACGAAGAATGAAAAACTGTTTTTT.